This T cell receptor (beta chain) was identified during a study of T cells in Graves' hyperthyroidism and ophthalmopathy. Findings of the study overall: Blood also showed most of the thyroid clonotypes that were expanded above 0.001. With a median lead of about 6.9 months before onset, the model predicted ophthalmopathy.

This clonotype came up many times. Its antigen is unidentified. Amplification yielded TCR beta CDR3 regions, with RNA transcripts as the source. The TCR CDR3 was amplified in a first-round RT-PCR using the HTBI primer set. TCRdb re-called the multiplex PCR reads through MiXCR, storing one row per CDR3 protein. The table lists around 190,000 distinct CDR3 sequences, approximately 16% of them singletons, with roughly 49% in the top ten. Patients aged 18 to 65 with hyperthyroidism were newly diagnosed, with duration under 2 months. Exclusion followed for patients with uncontrolled infection, other autoimmune disease, pregnancy or lactation. The clonotype comes from a woman in her forties or fifties with Graves' hyperthyroidism. The sequenced material came from blood.

CDR3 bases: TGTGCCAGCAGCGATCCCCCAGGCTATGAGCAGTTCTTC. Amino acids: CASSDPPGYEQFF. V usage is TRBV6-1 and J usage is TRBJ2-1; D unresolved. Germline V gives CDR1 MNHNS, CDR2 SASEGT. This CDR3 contains 13 residues. Trimming left V 6 bases short and J 8 bases short, with 14 bases between.